The present T cell receptor (beta chain) was sequenced within a study of blood T cells in healthy people across ages. Germline V gene lookup returns CDR1 MNHEY and CDR2 SVGEGT. CDR3 size: 16 residues. V was shortened by 0 bases and J by 0 bases, with 6 bases between the two germline ends. Study-wide results and limits: Considered underestimates were the diversity estimates obtained from one million T cells. More naive CD4+ cells and higher diversity were found in long-lived than in aged donors. Any conclusive comparison of naive versus antigen-experienced cells was prevented by using unsorted PBMCs.

Notes on this clonotype: Its cognate antigen is unknown.

A J-beta primer mix and a sample-barcoded 5' primer were used in a second PCR of roughly 6 to 12 cycles. Each cDNA was tagged by a template-switch adaptor containing 12 random nucleotides. TCRdb redid the calling of the 5' RACE reads with MiXCR, one entry per CDR3 protein. The table shows 800,000 or so distinct CDR3 sequences, with 62% occurring only once. V gene TRBV6-2 or TRBV6-3 combines with J gene TRBJ2-6, with no clear D. The TCR sequence derives from a man aged 25 to 40 in good health. The source material was blood. CDR3 nucleotide sequence: TGTGCCAGCAGTTACTCCTGGGGCTCTGGGGCCAACGTCCTGACTTTC. This sequence encodes CASSYSWGSGANVLTF.